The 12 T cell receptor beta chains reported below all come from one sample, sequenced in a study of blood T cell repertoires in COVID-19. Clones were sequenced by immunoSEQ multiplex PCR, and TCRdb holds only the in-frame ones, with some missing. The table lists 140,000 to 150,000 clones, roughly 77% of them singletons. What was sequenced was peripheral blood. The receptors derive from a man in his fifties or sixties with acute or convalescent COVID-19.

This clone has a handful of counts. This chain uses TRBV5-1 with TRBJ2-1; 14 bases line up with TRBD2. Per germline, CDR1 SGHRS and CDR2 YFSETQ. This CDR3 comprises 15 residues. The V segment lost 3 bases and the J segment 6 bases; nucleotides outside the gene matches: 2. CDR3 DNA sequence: TGCGCCAGCAGCTCAGGACTAGCGGGGGGCAATGAGCAGTTCTTC. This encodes CASSSGLAGGNEQFF. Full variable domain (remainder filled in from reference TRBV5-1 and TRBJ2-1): KAGVTQTPRYLIKTRGQQVTLSCSPISGHRSVSWYQQTPGQGLQFLFEYFSETQRNKGNFPGRFSGRQFSNSRSEMNVSTLELGDSALYLCASSSGLAGGNEQFFGPGTRLTVL.

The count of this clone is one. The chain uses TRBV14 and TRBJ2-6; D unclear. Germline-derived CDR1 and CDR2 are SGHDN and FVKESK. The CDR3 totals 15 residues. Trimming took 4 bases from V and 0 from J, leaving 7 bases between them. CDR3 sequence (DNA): TGTGCCAGCAGCCTCCTCTTCTCTGGGGCCAACGTCCTGACTTTC. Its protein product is CASSLLFSGANVLTF.

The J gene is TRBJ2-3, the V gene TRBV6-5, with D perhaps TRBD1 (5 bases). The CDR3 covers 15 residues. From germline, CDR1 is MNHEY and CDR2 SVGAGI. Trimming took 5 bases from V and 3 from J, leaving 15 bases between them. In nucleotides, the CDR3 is TGTGCCAGCAGTCCGACAGATGGTAGGACAGATACGCAGTATTTT. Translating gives CASSPTDGRTDTQYF.

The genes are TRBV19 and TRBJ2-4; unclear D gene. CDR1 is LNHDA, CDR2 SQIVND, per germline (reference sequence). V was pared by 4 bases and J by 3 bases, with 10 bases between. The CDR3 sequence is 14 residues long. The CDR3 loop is CASSSFSHKNIQYF. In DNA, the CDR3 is TGTGCCAGTAGTAGTTTTAGTCACAAAAACATTCAGTACTTC. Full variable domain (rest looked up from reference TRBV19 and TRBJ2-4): DGGITQSPKYLFRKEGQNVTLSCEQNLNHDAMYWYRQDPGQGLRLIYYSQIVNDFQKGDIAEGYSVSREKKESFPLTVTSAQKNPTAFYLCASSSFSHKNIQYFGAGTRLSVL.

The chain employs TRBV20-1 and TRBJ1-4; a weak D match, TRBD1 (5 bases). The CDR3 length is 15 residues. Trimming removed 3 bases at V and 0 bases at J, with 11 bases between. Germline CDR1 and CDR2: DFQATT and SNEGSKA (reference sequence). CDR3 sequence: CSASPWTSTNEKLFF. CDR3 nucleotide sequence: TGCAGTGCTAGTCCGTGGACATCAACTAATGAAAAACTGTTTTTT.

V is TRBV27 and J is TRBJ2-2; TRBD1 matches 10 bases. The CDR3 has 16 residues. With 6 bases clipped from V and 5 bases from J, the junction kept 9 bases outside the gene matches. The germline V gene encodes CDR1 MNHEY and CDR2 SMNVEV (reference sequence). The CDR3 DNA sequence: TGTGCCAGCAGACCCGACAGGGGGCCGGGAACCGGGGAGCTGTTTTTT. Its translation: CASRPDRGPGTGELFF.

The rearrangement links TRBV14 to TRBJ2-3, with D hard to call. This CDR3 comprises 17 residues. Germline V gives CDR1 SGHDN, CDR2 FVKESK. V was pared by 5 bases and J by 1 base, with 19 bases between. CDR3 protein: CASSTRGARSGTDTQYF. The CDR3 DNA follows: TGTGCCAGCAGCACCCGCGGCGCCCGTTCTGGCACAGATACGCAGTATTTT.

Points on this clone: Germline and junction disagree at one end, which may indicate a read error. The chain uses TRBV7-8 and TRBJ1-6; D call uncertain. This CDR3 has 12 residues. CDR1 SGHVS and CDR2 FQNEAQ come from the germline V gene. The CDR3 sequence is CASSSGYSPFHF. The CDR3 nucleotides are TGTGCCAGCAGCTCGGGGTACTCACCCTTCCACTTT.

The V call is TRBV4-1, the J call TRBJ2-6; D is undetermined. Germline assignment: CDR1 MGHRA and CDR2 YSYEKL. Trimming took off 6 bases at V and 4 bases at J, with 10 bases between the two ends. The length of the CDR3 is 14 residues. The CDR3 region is CASSPQRGANVLTF. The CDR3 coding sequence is TGCGCCAGCAGTCCACAGAGAGGGGCCAACGTCCTGACTTTC.

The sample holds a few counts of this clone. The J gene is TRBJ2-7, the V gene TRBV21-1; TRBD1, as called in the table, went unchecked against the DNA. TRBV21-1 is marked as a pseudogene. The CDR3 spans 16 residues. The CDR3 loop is CASSKARRQGTYEQYF. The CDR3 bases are TGTGCCAGCAGCAAAGCAAGGAGACAGGGAACCTACGAGCAGTACTTC.

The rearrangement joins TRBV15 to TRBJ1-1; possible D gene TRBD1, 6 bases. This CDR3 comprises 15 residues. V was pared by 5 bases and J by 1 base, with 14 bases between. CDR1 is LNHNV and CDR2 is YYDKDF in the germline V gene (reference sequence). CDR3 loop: CATSGPGHGNTEAFF. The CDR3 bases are TGTGCCACCAGCGGCCCGGGACACGGGAACACTGAAGCTTTCTTT.

In DNA, the CDR3 is TGTGCCAGCAGTAAGACTAAGCATGTCTACGAGCAGTACTTC. Its translation: CASSKTKHVYEQYF. This chain connects TRBV6-5 to TRBJ2-7, with D possibly TRBD2 on 5 matching bases. Trimming removed 5 bases from V and 3 bases from J, with 14 bases in between. CDR3 length: 14 amino acids. CDR1 and CDR2 from the germline V gene are MNHEY and SVGAGI.